These 4 T cell receptor beta chains were sequenced from one sample in a study of vaccination and CD4 T cells after COVID-19. Antigens of these TCRs are unknown. Treatment indicated: approximately 11-day PBMC culture with coronavirus spike peptide pools or control peptides (ViraFEST assay). The Oncomine TCR Beta short-read assay generated sequence data from the DNA of cultured CD4+ T cells. One entry per CDR3 protein results from TCRdb running MiXCR on the PCR reads. The table has 15,000 or so distinct CDR3 sequences, roughly 60% seen once; the top ten hold over 7%. Sequencing used CD4+ T cells from blood, cultured in vitro. Every receptor here comes from a human donor who had recovered from COVID-19.

The chain has TRBV19 and TRBJ1-5, with 11 bases that match TRBD1. The CDR3 runs 15 residues. The V and J ends lost 5 bases and 7 bases, in that order; junction bases with no gene match: 7. Germline lookup yields CDR1 LNHDA and CDR2 SQIVND (reference sequence). The CDR3 loop reads CASSPGTGGRQPQHF. The CDR3 DNA reads as TGTGCCAGTAGTCCCGGGACAGGGGGGAGGCAGCCCCAGCATTTT.

The chain couples TRBV7-2 to TRBJ1-2; no clear D. CDR3 length equals 13 residues. Trimming pared 4 bases from V and 2 bases from J, leaving 8 bases between. CDR1 and CDR2 from the germline V gene are SGHTA and FQGNSA. CDR3 loop: CASSWAVNYGYTF. The DNA of the CDR3 is TGTGCCAGCAGCTGGGCAGTCAACTATGGCTACACCTTC.

This clonotype occurred once. The rearrangement uses TRBV4-3 and TRBJ1-2; D may be TRBD1 (5 bases). Germline V gene lookup returns CDR1 LGHNA and CDR2 YSLEER. The CDR3 extends over 15 amino acids. Trimming took 0 bases from V and 1 from J, leaving 9 bases between them. The CDR3 sequence: CASSQDGGYNYGYTF. The CDR3 coding sequence is TGCGCCAGCAGCCAAGATGGGGGGTATAACTATGGCTACACCTTC.

This chain joins TRBV19 and TRBJ1-1; TRBD1 might be the D (5 bases). V lost 3 bases and J 3 bases, leaving 11 bases between the germline ends. The CDR3 has 14 residues. Germline CDR1 is LNHDA and CDR2 is SQIVND (reference sequence). CDR3 in amino acids: CASSMGGGYTEAFF. CDR3 in DNA: TGTGCCAGTAGTATGGGCGGGGGATACACTGAAGCTTTCTTT.